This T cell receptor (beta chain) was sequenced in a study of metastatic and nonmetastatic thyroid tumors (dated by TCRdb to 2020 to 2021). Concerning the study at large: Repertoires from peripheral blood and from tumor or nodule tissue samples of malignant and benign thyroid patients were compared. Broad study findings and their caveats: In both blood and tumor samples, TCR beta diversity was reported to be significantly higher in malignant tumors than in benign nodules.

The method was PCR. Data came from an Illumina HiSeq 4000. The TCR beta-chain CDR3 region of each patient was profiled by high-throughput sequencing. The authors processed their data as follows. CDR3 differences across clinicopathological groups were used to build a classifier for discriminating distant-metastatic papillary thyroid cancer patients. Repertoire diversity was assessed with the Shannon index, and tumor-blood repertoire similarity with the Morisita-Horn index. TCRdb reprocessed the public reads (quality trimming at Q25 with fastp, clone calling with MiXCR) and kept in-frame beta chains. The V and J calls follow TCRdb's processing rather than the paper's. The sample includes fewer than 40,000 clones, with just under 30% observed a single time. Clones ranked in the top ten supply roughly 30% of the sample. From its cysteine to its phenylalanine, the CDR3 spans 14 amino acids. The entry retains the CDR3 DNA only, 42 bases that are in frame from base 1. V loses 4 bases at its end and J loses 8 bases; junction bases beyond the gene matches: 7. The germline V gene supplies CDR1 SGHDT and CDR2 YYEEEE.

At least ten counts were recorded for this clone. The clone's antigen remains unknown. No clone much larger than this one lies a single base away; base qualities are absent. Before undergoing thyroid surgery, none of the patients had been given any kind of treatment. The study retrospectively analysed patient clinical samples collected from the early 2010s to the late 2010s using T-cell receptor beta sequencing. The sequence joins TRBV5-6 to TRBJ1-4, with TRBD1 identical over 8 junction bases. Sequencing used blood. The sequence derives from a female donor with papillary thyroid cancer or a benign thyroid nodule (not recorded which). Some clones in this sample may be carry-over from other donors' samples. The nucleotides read TGTGCCAGCAGCCCCCAGGGGGCTTGGGAAAAACTGTTTTTT. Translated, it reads CASSPQGAWEKLFF.